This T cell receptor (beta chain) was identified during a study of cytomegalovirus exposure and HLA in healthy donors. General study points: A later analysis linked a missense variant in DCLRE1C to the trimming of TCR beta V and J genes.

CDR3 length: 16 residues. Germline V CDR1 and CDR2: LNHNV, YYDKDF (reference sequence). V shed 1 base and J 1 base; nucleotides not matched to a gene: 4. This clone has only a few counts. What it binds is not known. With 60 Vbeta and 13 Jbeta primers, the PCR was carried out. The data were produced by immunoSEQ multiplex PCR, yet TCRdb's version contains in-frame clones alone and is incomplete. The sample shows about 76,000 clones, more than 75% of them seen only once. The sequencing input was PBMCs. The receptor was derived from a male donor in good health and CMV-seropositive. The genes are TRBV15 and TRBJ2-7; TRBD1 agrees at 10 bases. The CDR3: CATSRGGGQGSYEQYF. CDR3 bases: TGTGCCACCAGCAGAGGGGGGGGACAGGGGTCCTACGAGCAGTACTTC.